This is a list of T cell receptor beta chains from one sample in a study of T cell changes during pregnancy in multiple sclerosis. The protocol was immunoSEQ multiplex PCR, while the TCRdb copy is restricted to in-frame clones and leaves out a portion. The sample shows more than 40,000 clones, around 94% of them seen only once. The sequenced sample was CD4+ T cells from peripheral blood mononuclear cells, obtained in the second trimester of pregnancy. Receptors were obtained from a female donor with multiple sclerosis, enrolled in a pregnancy study. CDR3s include the opening cysteine and the closing phenylalanine or tryptophan. D genes are given only for firm matches. Expanded clones get a size class; other rows say once, few or many, or leave the size out.

j_call	v_call	d_call	clone_size	cdr3_aa
TRBJ2-1	TRBV7-9	TRBD2	.	CASSGGLAESEQFF
TRBJ1-5	TRBV25-1	TRBD1	.	CASSTGTGKGQPQHF
TRBJ2-1	TRBV9	.	.	CASSVHSFSYNEQFF
TRBJ2-7	TRBV18	TRBD2	.	CASSPGGRVEQYF
TRBJ1-1	TRBV30	.	.	CAWALEGNTEAFF
TRBJ1-5	TRBV19	TRBD1	.	CASRQYTGGYDQPQHF
TRBJ1-2	TRBV30	.	.	CAREEASGYTF
TRBJ2-3	TRBV7-2	.	.	CASSLAGATSTDTQYF
TRBJ2-5	TRBV4-2	TRBD2	once	CASSQDPGGGVLETQYF
TRBJ1-2	TRBV9	TRBD1	.	CASSLTGQVLLNYGYTF
TRBJ1-1	TRBV30	.	few	CAWSVAGLIEAFF
TRBJ1-6	TRBV19	TRBD1	.	CASSIVGGHRDRGWNSPLHF
TRBJ1-5	TRBV7-2	.	.	CASSFGTYQPQHF
TRBJ1-3	TRBV25-1	TRBD1	.	CASSEGQAGLGNTIYF
TRBJ1-2	TRBV11-3	TRBD1	.	CATNRAPRTGSDYGYTF
TRBJ2-7	TRBV5-6	TRBD1	.	CASSDPSGQGLFGEQYF